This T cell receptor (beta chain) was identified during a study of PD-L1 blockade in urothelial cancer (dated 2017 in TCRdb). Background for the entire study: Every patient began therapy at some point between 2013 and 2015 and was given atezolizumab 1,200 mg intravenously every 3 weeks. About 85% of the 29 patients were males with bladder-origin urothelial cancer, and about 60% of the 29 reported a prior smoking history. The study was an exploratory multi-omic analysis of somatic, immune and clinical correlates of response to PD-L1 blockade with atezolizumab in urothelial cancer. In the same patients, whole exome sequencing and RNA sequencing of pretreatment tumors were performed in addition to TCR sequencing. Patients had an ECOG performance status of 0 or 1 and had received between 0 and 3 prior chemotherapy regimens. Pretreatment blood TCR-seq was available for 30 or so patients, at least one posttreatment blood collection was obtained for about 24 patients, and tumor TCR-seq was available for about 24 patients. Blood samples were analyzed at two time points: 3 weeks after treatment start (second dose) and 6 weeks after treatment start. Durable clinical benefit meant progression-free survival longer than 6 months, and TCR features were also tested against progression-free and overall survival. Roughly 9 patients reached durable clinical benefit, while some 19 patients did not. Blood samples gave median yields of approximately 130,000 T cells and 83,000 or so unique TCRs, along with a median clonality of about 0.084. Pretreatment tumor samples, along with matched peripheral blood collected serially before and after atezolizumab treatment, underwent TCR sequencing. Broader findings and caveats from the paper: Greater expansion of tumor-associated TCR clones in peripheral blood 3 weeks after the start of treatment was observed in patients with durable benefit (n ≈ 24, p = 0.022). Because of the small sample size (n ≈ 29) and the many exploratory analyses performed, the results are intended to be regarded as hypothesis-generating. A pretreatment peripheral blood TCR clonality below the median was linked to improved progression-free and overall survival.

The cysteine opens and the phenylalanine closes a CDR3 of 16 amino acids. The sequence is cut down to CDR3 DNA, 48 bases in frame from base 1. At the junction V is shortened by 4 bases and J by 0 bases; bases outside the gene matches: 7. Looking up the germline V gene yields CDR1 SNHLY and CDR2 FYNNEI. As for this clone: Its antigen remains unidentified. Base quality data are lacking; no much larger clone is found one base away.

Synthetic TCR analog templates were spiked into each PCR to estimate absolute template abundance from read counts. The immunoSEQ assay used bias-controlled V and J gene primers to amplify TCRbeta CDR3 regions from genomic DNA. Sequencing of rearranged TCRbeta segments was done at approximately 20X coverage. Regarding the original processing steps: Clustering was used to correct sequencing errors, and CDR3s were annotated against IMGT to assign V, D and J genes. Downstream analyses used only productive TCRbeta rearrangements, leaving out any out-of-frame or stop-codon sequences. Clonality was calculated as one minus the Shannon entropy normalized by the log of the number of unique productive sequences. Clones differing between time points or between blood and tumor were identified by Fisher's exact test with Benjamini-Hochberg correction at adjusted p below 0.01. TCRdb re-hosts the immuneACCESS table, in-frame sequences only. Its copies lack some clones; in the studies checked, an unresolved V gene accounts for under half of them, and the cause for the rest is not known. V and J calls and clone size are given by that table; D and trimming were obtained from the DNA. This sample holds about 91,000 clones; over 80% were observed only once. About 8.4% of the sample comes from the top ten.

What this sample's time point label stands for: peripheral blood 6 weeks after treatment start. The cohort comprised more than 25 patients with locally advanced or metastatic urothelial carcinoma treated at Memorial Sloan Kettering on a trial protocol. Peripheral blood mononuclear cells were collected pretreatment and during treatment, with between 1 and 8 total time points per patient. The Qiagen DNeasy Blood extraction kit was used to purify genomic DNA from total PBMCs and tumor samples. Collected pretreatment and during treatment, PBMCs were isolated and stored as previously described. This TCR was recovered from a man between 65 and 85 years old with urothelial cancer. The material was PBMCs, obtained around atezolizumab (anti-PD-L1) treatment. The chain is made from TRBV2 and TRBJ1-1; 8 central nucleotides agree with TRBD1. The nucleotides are TGTGCCAGCAGTGTACAGGGGGGAAACTTGAACACTGAAGCTTTCTTT. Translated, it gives CASSVQGGNLNTEAFF. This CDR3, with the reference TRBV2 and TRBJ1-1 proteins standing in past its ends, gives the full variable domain EPEVTQTPSHQVTQMGQEVILRCVPISNHLYFYWYRQILGQKVEFLVSFYNNEISEKSEIFDDQFSVERPDGSNFTLKIRSTKLEDSAMYFCASSVQGGNLNTEAFFGQGTRLTVV.